These T cell receptor beta chains were read from a single sample in a study of CD8 T cells in Susac syndrome. In TCRdb, the immunoSEQ multiplex PCR reads were re-called with MiXCR into one record per CDR3 protein. The sample has around 80,000 distinct CDR3 sequences, roughly 94% seen once; the top ten hold roughly 0.26%. The specimen sequenced was CD8+ T cells from PBMCs. The receptors shown here come from a human donor in good health. CDR3s include the opening cysteine and the closing phenylalanine or tryptophan. Fields, in order: D gene, V gene, clone size, J gene, CDR3 DNA, CDR3 protein. A D gene is named only where the DNA matches it firmly. Not all rows give a size; the values are once, few, many and, for expanded clones, a class.

>-|TRBV20-1|-|TRBJ2-7
TGCAGTGCTATTCGGGACCTATCCTACGAGCAGTACTTC
CSAIRDLSYEQYF
>-|TRBV4-1|-|TRBJ1-5
TGCGCCAGCAGCGGGGGCCTCCAGGATCAGCCCCAGCATTTT
CASSGGLQDQPQHF
>TRBD2|TRBV3-1|-|TRBJ2-5
TGTGCCAGCAGCCAAGATGCCCTCGGACTAGCGGGAGGGTGGGAGACCCAGTACTTC
CASSQDALGLAGGWETQYF
>-|TRBV9|-|TRBJ2-3
TGTGCCAGCAGCGTAGAAGGGGGGTATCCCACAGATACGCAGTATTTT
CASSVEGGYPTDTQYF
>-|TRBV23-1|once|TRBJ2-2
TGCGCCAGCAGTCCCCCGGGCCGGGGCAACACCGGGGAGCTGTTTTTT
CASSPPGRGNTGELFF
>-|TRBV29-1|-|TRBJ2-5
TGCAGCGTGAATGTTTACTACCTCGACGAGACCCAGTACTTC
CSVNVYYLDETQYF
>-|TRBV7-9|-|TRBJ1-1
TGTGCCAGCACTCGGGGCTACATAGAAGCTTTCTTT
CASTRGYIEAFF
>TRBD1|TRBV6-5|-|TRBJ1-1
TGTGCCAGCAGCCAACAGGGGTGGACTGAAGCTTTCTTT
CASSQQGWTEAFF
>-|TRBV11-2|once|TRBJ2-3
TGTGCCAGCAGCTTCCGATCCAATTTGGGAGATACGCAGTATTTT
CASSFRSNLGDTQYF
>-|TRBV27|-|TRBJ2-1
TGTGCCAGCAGTTTATATAGGGGCCCACACAATGAGCAGTTCTTC
CASSLYRGPHNEQFF
>TRBD2|TRBV3-1|-|TRBJ2-5
TGTGCCAGCAGCCGGGATCGGCTAGCGGGGTCTGGCGAGACCCAGTACTTC
CASSRDRLAGSGETQYF
>-|TRBV6-5|-|TRBJ1-1
TGTGCCAGCAGTTACACCTTGAACACTGAAGCTTTCTTT
CASSYTLNTEAFF
>-|TRBV3-1|-|TRBJ2-1
TGTGCCAGCAGCCACCGGAGCTCCTACAATGAGCAGTTCTTC
CASSHRSSYNEQFF
>TRBD1|TRBV19|-|TRBJ1-1
TGTGCCAGTAGTACCCGACAGGGAATAAACACTGAAGCTTTCTTT
CASSTRQGINTEAFF
>-|TRBV7-2|-|TRBJ2-3
TGTGCCAGCAGCTTACCCAGGGGGGCCACAGATACGCAGTATTTT
CASSLPRGATDTQYF
>-|TRBV13|-|TRBJ2-3
TGTGCCAGCAGCTCTTCGTCTGGCGTGGAGGGAGATACGCAGTATTTT
CASSSSSGVEGDTQYF
>-|TRBV7-8|-|TRBJ2-2
TGTGCCAGCAGCTTGAGGGGCGCGAGCACCGGGGAGCTGTTTTTT
CASSLRGASTGELFF
>-|TRBV20-1|-|TRBJ2-3
TGCAGTGCACGTGGAGGGCGGACACGGACCACAGATACGCAGTATTTT
CSARGGRTRTTDTQYF
>TRBD2|TRBV6-4|-|TRBJ2-3
TGTGCCAGCAGTGACAGACCTGGGACTAGTAGCACAGATACGCAGTATTTT
CASSDRPGTSSTDTQYF
>-|TRBV7-2|-|TRBJ2-3
TGTGCCAGCAGCTTACGCGGGGGCACAGATACGCAGTATTTT
CASSLRGGTDTQYF
>-|TRBV7-3|few|TRBJ2-2
TGTGCCAGCAGCTTGGGATTCCGGGGGGAGCTGTTTTTT
CASSLGFRGELFF
>-|TRBV9|-|TRBJ1-1
TGTGCCAGCAGCCCACCCTATGACAGCTTTGAAGCTTTCTTT
CASSPPYDSFEAFF
>-|TRBV7-2|-|TRBJ1-6
TGTGCCAGCAGAACATCGACACCGACGAGGTCACCCCTCCACTTT
CASRTSTPTRSPLHF
>-|TRBV10-1|-|TRBJ2-2
TGCGCCAGCAGTGAGTTCCTGAACGGGGAGCTGTTTTTT
CASSEFLNGELFF
>-|TRBV20-1|once|TRBJ2-1
TGCAGTGCTAGAGAGCCTCGCCTTAGCTCCTACAATGAGCAGTTCTTC
CSAREPRLSSYNEQFF
>TRBD1|TRBV7-8|-|TRBJ2-1
TGTGCCAGCAGCGAAGGACAGGGGATAAAGAATGAGCAGTTCTTC
CASSEGQGIKNEQFF
>-|TRBV19|once|TRBJ2-2
TGTGCCAGTAGTTGGGTGGCCACCGGGGAGCTGTTTTTT
CASSWVATGELFF
>-|TRBV27|-|TRBJ1-1
TGTGCCAGCAGTTGGAGTACGGGGAAGGACACTGAAGCTTTCTTT
CASSWSTGKDTEAFF
>-|TRBV7-9|-|TRBJ1-1
TGTGCCAGCAGCTCCTCAACCGGGACACGGAACACTGAAGCTTTCTTT
CASSSSTGTRNTEAFF
>TRBD1|TRBV9|-|TRBJ2-4
TGTGCCAGCAGCGTTGGGACAGGGGGAAACATTCAGTACTTC
CASSVGTGGNIQYF
>-|TRBV25-1|-|TRBJ2-2
TGTGCCAGCAGTGAAGTTAAAGTGACTCTCTACACCGGGGAGCTGTTTTTT
CASSEVKVTLYTGELFF
>-|TRBV14|-|TRBJ1-2
TGTGCCAGCAGCCAAGAGAGCAGAGGCTTGTTCTATGGCTACACCTTC
CASSQESRGLFYGYTF
>-|TRBV7-9|-|TRBJ2-1
TGTGCCAGCAGCCCACCTTCTCTGGTCCTGATGTTCTTC
CASSPPSLVLMFF
>-|TRBV27|-|TRBJ1-6
TGTGCCAGCAGCCACTATAATTCACCCCTCCACTTT
CASSHYNSPLHF
>-|TRBV7-2|-|TRBJ1-5
TGTGCCAGCAGCCCGTTACCCCGGGGGGCCTATCAGCCCCAGCATTTT
CASSPLPRGAYQPQHF
>-|TRBV6-5|-|TRBJ2-7
TGTGCCAGCAGCCCATCCGTGGGGTCCGAGCAGTACTTC
CASSPSVGSEQYF
>-|TRBV4-2|-|TRBJ2-2
TGTGCCAGCAGCCAAGAACGTACCGGGGAGCTGTTTTTT
CASSQERTGELFF
>-|TRBV15|-|TRBJ1-1
TGTGCCACCAGCAGAGAAGGGGGGCTGGGGGTAGCTTTCTTT
CATSREGGLGVAFF
>-|TRBV28|-|TRBJ1-5
TGTGCCAGCACCCAGGGCGGCCAGCCCCAGCATTTT
CASTQGGQPQHF
>TRBD1|TRBV11-2|-|TRBJ1-2
TGTGCCAGCAGCTTAGGGACAGGCAATTATGGCTACACCTTC
CASSLGTGNYGYTF
>TRBD2|TRBV30|-|TRBJ2-1
TGTGCCTGGAGGGGGACTAGCGGGAGATATGAGCAGTTCTTC
CAWRGTSGRYEQFF
>TRBD1|TRBV20-1|-|TRBJ2-3
TGCAGTGCTTGGGACAGCGGCGGCACAGATACGCAGTATTTT
CSAWDSGGTDTQYF
>-|TRBV6-2/TRBV6-3|-|TRBJ1-1
TGTGCCAGCAGTACAGGGCCTATAACTGAAGCTTTCTTT
CASSTGPITEAFF
>-|TRBV6-2/TRBV6-3|-|TRBJ1-2
TGTGCCAGCAGTATTGGGGGATCCCTCTATGGCTACACCTTC
CASSIGGSLYGYTF
>TRBD2|TRBV12-3/TRBV12-4|-|TRBJ2-1
TGTGCCAGCAGCGTCCCGGGACTAGCGGGAGGTGAGCAGTTCTTC
CASSVPGLAGGEQFF
>TRBD1|TRBV4-3|-|TRBJ1-2
TGCGCCAGCAGTGGGGACAGGGGAGGCTATGGCTACACCTTC
CASSGDRGGYGYTF
>TRBD2|TRBV9|-|TRBJ2-4
TGTGCCAGCAGCGGAGGGACTAGCGGGGACCAAAACATTCAGTACTTC
CASSGGTSGDQNIQYF
>-|TRBV28|once|TRBJ1-2
TGTGCCAGCAGTGACGACTCGGGAGGCTACACCTTC
CASSDDSGGYTF
>-|TRBV12-3/TRBV12-4|-|TRBJ1-1
TGTGCCAGCAGTTTCCACGGATACACTGAAGCTTTCTTT
CASSFHGYTEAFF
>-|TRBV6-5|-|TRBJ2-2
TGTGCCAGCAGTTACGGGGAGACCGCCGGGGAGCTGTTTTTT
CASSYGETAGELFF
>TRBD1|TRBV29-1|-|TRBJ1-1
TGCAGCGTTGGGACAGGGTGGGGGAACACTGAAGCTTTCTTT
CSVGTGWGNTEAFF
>TRBD1|TRBV2|-|TRBJ1-2
TGTGCCAGCCCCAAGGGGGCCAACTATGGCTACACCTTC
CASPKGANYGYTF
>TRBD1|TRBV27|-|TRBJ2-7
TGTGCCAGCAGTTCCTTGGGGGGACAGGAGGCCTACGAGCAGTACTTC
CASSSLGGQEAYEQYF
>-|TRBV11-2|-|TRBJ1-1
TGTGCCAGCAGCTTTAGGCTGGAGAACACTGAAGCTTTCTTT
CASSFRLENTEAFF
>-|TRBV10-2|-|TRBJ2-5
TGCGCCAGCAGATTGGGTAACGGGGGCAAAGAGACCCAGTACTTC
CASRLGNGGKETQYF